This T cell receptor beta chain was retrieved from a study of blood T cells in healthy people across ages. V lost 5 bases to trimming and J lost 1 base; unmatched junction nucleotides: 8. The CDR3 is made up of 16 amino acids. Germline assignment: CDR1 WSHSY and CDR2 SAAADI. This clonotype was counted between two and nine times. A second PCR of about 6 to 11 cycles used a sample-barcoded 5' primer and a J-beta primer mix. MiXCR, applied by TCRdb to the 5' RACE reads, yields one record per CDR3 protein. The sample shows 1.5 million to 2 million distinct CDR3 sequences, 30% to 40% of them seen only once.

The V and J genes are TRBV10-2 and TRBJ2-3, with 8 bases that match TRBD2. The sample taken for sequencing was blood. The receptor was isolated from a woman aged 25-40 years in good health. In DNA, the CDR3 is TGCGCCAGCAGTCCCCGGGGGGGACTCGGCACAGATACGCAGTATTTT. Its protein product is CASSPRGGLGTDTQYF.